This T cell receptor (beta chain) appears in the sequencing data of a study of long-term antiretroviral therapy in people with HIV. On the study more broadly: Initial samples were collected about a decade before the 2015 immediate-ART recommendation.

At the survey level, the v3.0 immunoSEQ assay was run. Clones were read by immunoSEQ multiplex PCR, and TCRdb kept only the in-frame ones, dropping some. The table includes about 19,000 clones, 75% to 90% detected once. The V gene lost 2 bases and the J gene lost 3 bases, with 8 bases spanning the gap. Germline V lookup: CDR1 SGHTA, CDR2 FQGNSA. CDR3 length: 13 residues. The chain couples TRBV7-2 to TRBJ2-7, with no clear D. This clonotype was sampled from a woman in her thirties or forties with HIV. The sample was unsorted PBMCs, taken 0.2 years after starting antiretroviral therapy. The CDR3 DNA reads as TGTGCCAGCAGCTTAAACACACACTACGAGCAGTACTTC. This translates into CASSLNTHYEQYF.